This T cell receptor beta chain was documented in a study of beta chain features in type 1 diabetes. Study findings and constraints: People with Type 1 diabetes carried modestly yet significantly shorter TCRB CDR3s in all four CD4+ subsets.

A remark on this clone: Its antigen is unknown.

The sequenced template was cDNA made from the entire isolated RNA. Sequencing was performed with immunoSEQ multiplex PCR; in TCRdb, only in-frame clones are kept and a portion is missing. The data hold about 650,000 clones, with around an eighth observed a single time. V was pared by 10 bases and J by 3 bases, with 18 bases between. This CDR3 comprises 15 residues. CDR1 and CDR2 (germline): SGHVS, FQNEAQ. The receptor comes from a man aged 25-45 years with type 1 diabetes. Input material: naive CD4+ T cells from blood. The gene calls are TRBV7-8 and TRBJ2-2, with D unresolved. CDR3 amino acids: CATRHSRVDTGELFF. The DNA for the CDR3 is TGTGCCACCCGCCATTCAAGGGTTGACACCGGGGAGCTGTTTTTT.